The 5 T cell receptor beta chains given below trace back to one sample, sequenced in a study of CD8 T cells in ankylosing spondylitis. Broader study findings: A motif in TCR beta, a set of under 10 highly homologous variants, appeared characteristic of ankylosing spondylitis blood.

Antigens for these TCRs are unknown. TCRdb re-derived calls from the 5' RACE reads in MiXCR, one entry per CDR3 protein. The sample shows around 440,000 distinct CDR3 sequences, roughly 15% of them seen only once. Sequencing input: blood, either unsorted or a sorted T cell fraction (not recorded which). Receptors were obtained from a male donor with ankylosing spondylitis.

The J gene is TRBJ2-1, the V gene TRBV7-8; 12 positions match TRBD1. This CDR3 has 16 amino acids. Per germline, CDR1 SGHVS and CDR2 FQNEAQ. V gave up 0 bases and J gave up 9 bases; unmatched junction bases: 6. Here the CDR3 reads CASSLAGTGGRSEQFF. Written as DNA, the CDR3 is TGTGCCAGCAGCTTAGCAGGGACAGGGGGCCGGAGTGAGCAGTTCTTC.

V and J are TRBV7-2 and TRBJ2-1; perhaps TRBD2 as D (6 bases). V was cut by 5 bases and J by 10 bases, with 18 bases left in between. Germline V CDR1 and CDR2: SGHTA, FQGNSA. The CDR3 has 14 amino acids. CDR3 in DNA: TGTGCCAGCAGCCAATACAAGGCCCGGGAGGAGCAGTTCTTC. It encodes CASSQYKAREEQFF.

CDR3: CSVEDPGPGETQYF. For the CDR3, the DNA is TGCAGCGTTGAAGATCCCGGGCCGGGAGAGACCCAGTACTTC. This chain joins TRBV29-1 and TRBJ2-5, with D hard to call. The CDR3 has 14 residues. The V and J ends lost 0 bases and 4 bases respectively, with 12 bases between them. Germline values: CDR1 SQVTM, CDR2 ANQGSEA.

The rearrangement joins TRBV12-3 or TRBV12-4 to TRBJ2-1, with D perhaps TRBD2 (5 bases). Trimming took 3 bases from V and 8 from J, leaving 14 bases between them. This CDR3 has 14 residues. The CDR3 nucleotides are TGTGCCAGCAGTTTTCTCCTAGCCGGCGATGAGCAGTTCTTC. Its protein product is CASSFLLAGDEQFF.

This clonotype appeared a few times. The chain employs TRBV20-1 and TRBJ1-1; D is perhaps TRBD1 (5 bases). CDR1 DFQATT and CDR2 SNEGSKA come from the germline V gene (reference sequence). Deletions cut 7 bases from V and 4 bases from J, with 10 bases between. The CDR3 spans 11 residues. The CDR3, as DNA: TGCAGTGTACTGGGGGGCACTGAAGCTTTCTTT. It encodes CSVLGGTEAFF.